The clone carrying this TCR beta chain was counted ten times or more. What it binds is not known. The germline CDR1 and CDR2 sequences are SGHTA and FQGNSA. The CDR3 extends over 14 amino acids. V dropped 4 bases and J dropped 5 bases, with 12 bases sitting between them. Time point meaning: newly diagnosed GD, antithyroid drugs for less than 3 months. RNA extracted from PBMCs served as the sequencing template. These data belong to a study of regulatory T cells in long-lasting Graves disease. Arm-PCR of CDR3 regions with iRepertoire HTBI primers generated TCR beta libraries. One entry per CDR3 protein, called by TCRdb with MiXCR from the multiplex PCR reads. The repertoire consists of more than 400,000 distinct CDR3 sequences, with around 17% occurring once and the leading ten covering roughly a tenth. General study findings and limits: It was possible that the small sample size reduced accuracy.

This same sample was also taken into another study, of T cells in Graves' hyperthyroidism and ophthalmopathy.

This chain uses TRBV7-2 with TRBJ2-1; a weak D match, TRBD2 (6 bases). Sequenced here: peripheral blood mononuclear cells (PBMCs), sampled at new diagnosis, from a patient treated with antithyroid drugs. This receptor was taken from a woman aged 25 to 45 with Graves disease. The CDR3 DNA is TGTGCCAGCAGCTCCGGGACTGGCCACAATGAGCAGTTCTTC. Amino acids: CASSSGTGHNEQFF.